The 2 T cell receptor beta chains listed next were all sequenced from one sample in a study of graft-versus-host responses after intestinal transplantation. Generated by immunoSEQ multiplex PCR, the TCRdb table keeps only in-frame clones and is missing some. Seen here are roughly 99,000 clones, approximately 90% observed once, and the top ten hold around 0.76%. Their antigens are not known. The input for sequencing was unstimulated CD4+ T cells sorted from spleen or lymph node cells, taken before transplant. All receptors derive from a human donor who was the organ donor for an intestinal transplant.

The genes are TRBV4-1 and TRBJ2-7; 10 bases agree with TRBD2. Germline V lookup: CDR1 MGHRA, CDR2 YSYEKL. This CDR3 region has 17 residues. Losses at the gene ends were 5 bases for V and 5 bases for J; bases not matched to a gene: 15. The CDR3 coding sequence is TGCGCCAGCAGCGACGCGCGAAATAGCGGGGGGCGCCACGAGCAGTACTTC. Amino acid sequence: CASSDARNSGGRHEQYF.

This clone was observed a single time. The CDR3 loop is CASSEWAGANTGELFF. The CDR3 region has the DNA TGCGCCAGCAGTGAGTGGGCAGGAGCAAACACCGGGGAGCTGTTTTTT. J is TRBJ2-2 and V is TRBV10-1; D gene uncertain. This CDR3 has 16 residues. The V end lost 1 base, the J end lost 2 bases, and 11 bases lay between the germline ends. Germline V gene lookup returns CDR1 WNHNN and CDR2 SYGVQD (reference sequence).